These T cell receptor beta chains were read from a single sample in a study of T cell responses to AZD1222 COVID-19 vaccine. Sequenced by immunoSEQ multiplex PCR; TCRdb stores in-frame clones only, minus some. The sample consists of about 130,000 clones, about 94% of them appearing once. The sequenced sample was peripheral blood, obtained on day 0 of AZD1222 vaccination. These receptors all come from an adult in good health. CDR3s include the opening cysteine and the closing phenylalanine or tryptophan. The D gene is left open where the match is weak. Only part of the rows carry a size: once, few, many, or a class if the clone is expanded.

cdr3_nt,cdr3_aa,d_call,clone_size,v_call,j_call
TGTGCCAGCAGTTATGAGGGGGGGACCAATCAGCCCCAGCATTTT,CASSYEGGTNQPQHF,-,-,TRBV6-2/TRBV6-3,TRBJ1-5
TGTGCCAGCAGCGGGGATTGGGGCTACACCTTC,CASSGDWGYTF,-,-,TRBV9,TRBJ1-2
TGTGCCAGCAGCCCACTAGCGGGAGGGCGCAATGAGCAGTTCTTC,CASSPLAGGRNEQFF,TRBD2,once,TRBV7-7,TRBJ2-1
TGCGCCAGCAGCTACGCGGGACAGGGGGCCGAGCGGGAGGTTGAGCAGTACTTC,CASSYAGQGAEREVEQYF,TRBD1,-,TRBV5-1,TRBJ2-7
TGTGCCAGCAGTTTTTCGGGCCTTTACGAGCAGTACTTC,CASSFSGLYEQYF,-,once,TRBV6-2/TRBV6-3,TRBJ2-7
TGTGCCAGCAGCTTAGGCAGCAGGAGAAGCAACACCATATATTTT,CASSLGSRRSNTIYF,-,-,TRBV7-2,TRBJ1-3
TGTGCCAGCAGGGATAGGGGACTAGCAGTCACCAATGAGCAGTTCTTC,CASRDRGLAVTNEQFF,TRBD2,-,TRBV7-2,TRBJ2-1
TGTGCTAGTGGTTTGGCATCCGGGACAGGGGGCTCCGAGCAGTACTTC,CASGLASGTGGSEQYF,TRBD1,-,TRBV12-5,TRBJ2-7
TGTGCCAGCAGGCAGGACAGGGCTAATCAGCCCCAGCATTTT,CASRQDRANQPQHF,TRBD1,once,TRBV6-5,TRBJ1-5
TGTGCCAGCAGCCTGGACGGAGTCAACTACGAGCAGTACTTC,CASSLDGVNYEQYF,-,once,TRBV6-5,TRBJ2-7
TGTGCCAGCAGCCAAGTCAGCACCTATGGCTACACCTTC,CASSQVSTYGYTF,-,once,TRBV14,TRBJ1-2
TGTGCCACCAGCCCCTGGGAGGAAGAGGGGGCCTTTGGCTACACCTTC,CATSPWEEEGAFGYTF,TRBD1,once,TRBV15,TRBJ1-2
TGTGCCTGGAGTGTAAGGGGGGCGCGGAATCAGCCCCAGCATTTT,CAWSVRGARNQPQHF,-,-,TRBV30,TRBJ1-5
TGTGCCAGCAGCCAAACCTCCGGGACTAGCGGGACCGGGCAGTACTTC,CASSQTSGTSGTGQYF,TRBD2,-,TRBV3-1/TRBV3-2,TRBJ2-7
TGCGCCAGCAGCCATAACCCGGACAAGGGCACTGAAGCTTTCTTT,CASSHNPDKGTEAFF,-,once,TRBV5-1,TRBJ1-1
TGTGCCAGCAGTTCAAACAGGGATGGGAACGGTATCGCTTTCTTT,CASSSNRDGNGIAFF,-,-,TRBV6-5,TRBJ1-1
TGCAGCGTGGACCGACGGCCTTCGAACACCGGGGAGCTGTTTTTT,CSVDRRPSNTGELFF,-,-,TRBV29-1,TRBJ2-2
TGTGCCAGCAGTTTACCAGGAGCTCCCTATGGCTACACCTTC,CASSLPGAPYGYTF,-,-,TRBV28,TRBJ1-2
TGTGCCAGCAGTCTCCAGGGGGGTAACTATGGCTACACCTTC,CASSLQGGNYGYTF,TRBD1,-,TRBV28,TRBJ1-2
TGTGCCAGCAGTTTATTTCCCCAGGGTACCGGGGAGCTGTTTTTT,CASSLFPQGTGELFF,-,-,TRBV28,TRBJ2-2
TGTGCCAGCACGGGGGGGCGTACCTACGAGCAGTACTTC,CASTGGRTYEQYF,TRBD2,once,TRBV2,TRBJ2-7
TGTGCCAGCAGCTCGGGGACTCATCGTTACGAGCAGTACTTC,CASSSGTHRYEQYF,-,-,TRBV11-2,TRBJ2-7
TGTGCCAGCAGCTCACCCCTATACCCCGGGGGGGATGGCCATGAGCAGTTCTTC,CASSSPLYPGGDGHEQFF,TRBD2,-,TRBV27,TRBJ2-1
TGCAGCGTTGAAGAGGGGGGTTTTGGCATTCAGTACTTC,CSVEEGGFGIQYF,-,-,TRBV29-1,TRBJ2-4
TGTGCCAGCAGTGCGGCGGGTACCGGGGAGCTGTTTTTT,CASSAAGTGELFF,-,-,TRBV6-6,TRBJ2-2
TGTGCCAGCAGCGCTGGGGACAGGCCTCCAGGAGAGACCCAGTACTTC,CASSAGDRPPGETQYF,TRBD1,-,TRBV9,TRBJ2-5
TGTGCCAGCAGCCCCGGGGTGCGTCAAGAGACCCAGTACTTC,CASSPGVRQETQYF,-,few,TRBV5-4,TRBJ2-5
TGTGCCAGCAGTGTACAGATAGCGGGAGGTGGACGTGAGCAGTTCTTC,CASSVQIAGGGREQFF,TRBD2,-,TRBV6-1,TRBJ2-1
TGTGCCAGCAGCGTAGCGGCTAGCGGGAGGGCCAACACCGGGGAGCTGTTTTTT,CASSVAASGRANTGELFF,TRBD2,-,TRBV9,TRBJ2-2
TGTGCCAGCAGCCCTAGGCACAGGGGGAACCAAGAGACCCAGTACTTC,CASSPRHRGNQETQYF,TRBD1,-,TRBV7-6,TRBJ2-5
TGTGCCAGCAGCTCGTCAGGGGGGGAGACCCAGTACTTC,CASSSSGGETQYF,-,-,TRBV5-6,TRBJ2-5
TGTGCCAGCAGTCAACAGGGAACGGCGCGACAGCCCCAGCATTTT,CASSQQGTARQPQHF,-,-,TRBV28,TRBJ1-5
TGTGCCAGCAGCTTGGGACAGGGGGCTCTTTATGGCTACACCTTC,CASSLGQGALYGYTF,TRBD1,-,TRBV7-2,TRBJ1-2
TGCGCCAGCAGCCATGGGACTAGCGGGAGGGCCGAGCCCACCGGGGAGCTGTTTTTT,CASSHGTSGRAEPTGELFF,TRBD2,-,TRBV5-1,TRBJ2-2
TGTGCCAGCAGCTCGGTGACGAACACCGGGGAGCTGTTTTTT,CASSSVTNTGELFF,-,few,TRBV7-2,TRBJ2-2
TGCGCCAGCAGCCAGAAGACAGGGGGAGGCAGTGGCTACACCTTC,CASSQKTGGGSGYTF,TRBD1,once,TRBV4-3,TRBJ1-2
TGTGCCAGCAGCAGCTCGACCGGGAACCCGGAGGAAAAACTGTTTTTT,CASSSSTGNPEEKLFF,-,-,TRBV5-8,TRBJ1-4